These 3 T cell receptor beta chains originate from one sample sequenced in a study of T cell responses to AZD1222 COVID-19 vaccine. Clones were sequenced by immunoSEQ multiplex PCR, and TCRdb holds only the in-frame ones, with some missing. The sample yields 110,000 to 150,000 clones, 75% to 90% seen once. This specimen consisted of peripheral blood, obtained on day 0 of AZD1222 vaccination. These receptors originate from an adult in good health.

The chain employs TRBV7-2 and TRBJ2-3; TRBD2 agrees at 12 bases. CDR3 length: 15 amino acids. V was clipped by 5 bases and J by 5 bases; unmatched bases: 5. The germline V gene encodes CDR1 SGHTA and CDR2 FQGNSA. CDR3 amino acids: CASSKLAGGGDTQYF. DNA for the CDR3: TGTGCCAGCAGCAAACTAGCGGGAGGTGGAGATACGCAGTATTTT.

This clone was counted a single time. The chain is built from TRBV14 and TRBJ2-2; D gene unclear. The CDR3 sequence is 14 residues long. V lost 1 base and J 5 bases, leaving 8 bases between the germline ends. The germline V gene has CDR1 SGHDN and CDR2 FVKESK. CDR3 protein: CASSQVLGTGELFF. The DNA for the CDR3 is TGTGCCAGCAGCCAAGTTTTGGGAACCGGGGAGCTGTTTTTT.

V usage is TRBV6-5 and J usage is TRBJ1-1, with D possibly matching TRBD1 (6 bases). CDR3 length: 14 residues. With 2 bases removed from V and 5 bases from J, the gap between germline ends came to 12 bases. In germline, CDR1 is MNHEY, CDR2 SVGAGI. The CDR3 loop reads CASSYIGQSTEAFF. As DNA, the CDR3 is TGTGCCAGCAGTTACATAGGACAGAGTACTGAAGCTTTCTTT.